This T cell receptor beta chain derives from a study of blood T cell repertoires in COVID-19. Using immunoSEQ multiplex PCR, the repertoire was profiled, and TCRdb retains in-frame clones only, with some absent. The repertoire holds around 70,000 clones, under 95% seen once, with roughly 1.5% in the top ten. This clonotype was obtained from a man aged 50 or older with acute or convalescent COVID-19. Sample: peripheral blood.

The CDR3 DNA follows: TGTGCCAGCAGTCTCTCAGGGAACGCGGTCGGGTACACCTTC. This sequence encodes CASSLSGNAVGYTF. The chain uses TRBV6-6 and TRBJ1-2; perhaps TRBD1 as D (5 bases). The CDR3 consists of 14 residues. Trimming removed 5 bases at V and 11 bases at J, with 21 bases between. Germline CDR1 reads MNHNY; CDR2 reads SVGAGI (reference sequence).